The entry below gives a single T cell receptor beta chain sequence along with its context. Its matching antigen is unknown. This record comes from a study of Tregs in tolerant kidney transplant recipients. Measured with immunoSEQ multiplex PCR; TCRdb has only the in-frame clones, and not every one. The sample includes approximately 98,000 clones, 90% seen only once; the top ten take under 0.35%. The CDR3 spans 16 residues. CDR1 is SGHTA and CDR2 is FQGNSA in the germline V gene. The trim removed 5 bases at V and 0 bases at J, leaving 5 bases unmatched. Study-wide points: The most relevant donor-specific Treg TCRbeta repertoire apparently came from expansion with activated donor B cells.

The sample here was CD4+ T cells from blood, taken before the transplant. The sequence was collected from a human donor who received a combined kidney and bone marrow transplant. This chain connects TRBV7-2 to TRBJ2-3, with TRBD2 matching 10 bases. The CDR3 spells CASSPGLAASTDTQYF. The DNA of the CDR3 is TGTGCCAGCAGCCCAGGACTAGCGGCAAGCACAGATACGCAGTATTTT.